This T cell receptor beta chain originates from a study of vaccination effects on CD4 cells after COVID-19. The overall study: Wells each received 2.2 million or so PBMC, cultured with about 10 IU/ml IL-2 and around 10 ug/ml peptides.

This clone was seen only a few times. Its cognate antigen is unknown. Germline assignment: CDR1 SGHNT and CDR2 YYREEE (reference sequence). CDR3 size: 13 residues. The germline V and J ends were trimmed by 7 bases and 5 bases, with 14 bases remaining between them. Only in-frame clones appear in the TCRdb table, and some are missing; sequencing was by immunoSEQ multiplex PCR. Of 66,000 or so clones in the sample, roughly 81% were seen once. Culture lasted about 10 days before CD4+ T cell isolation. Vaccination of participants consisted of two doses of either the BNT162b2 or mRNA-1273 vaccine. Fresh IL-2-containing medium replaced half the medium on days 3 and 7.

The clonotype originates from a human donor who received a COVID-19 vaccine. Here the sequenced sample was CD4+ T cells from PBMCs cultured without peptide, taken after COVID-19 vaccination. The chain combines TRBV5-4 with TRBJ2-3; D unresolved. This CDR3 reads CASSGAAGDTQYF. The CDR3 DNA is TGTGCCAGCTCAGGAGCAGCCGGAGATACGCAGTATTTT.